The 24 T cell receptor beta chains below were found in one sample sequenced in a study of T cell responses to AZD1222 COVID-19 vaccine. TCRdb keeps only in-frame clones here, not all; method: immunoSEQ multiplex PCR. The sample records some 110,000 clones, approximately 90% being singletons. The sample in question was peripheral blood, obtained 28 days after the second AZD1222 dose. The receptor set was obtained from an adult who received the AZD1222 COVID-19 vaccine.

V and J are TRBV10-2 and TRBJ1-1, with D perhaps matching TRBD1 (5 bases). Germline CDR1 WSHSY, CDR2 SAAADI. Trimming shortened V by 5 bases and J by 4 bases, and 11 bases separated the two germline ends. This CDR3 comprises 13 residues. The CDR3 sequence is CASSLGTTTEAFF. The CDR3 DNA sequence: TGCGCCAGCAGTTTAGGGACTACCACTGAAGCTTTCTTT.

This chain joins TRBV12-5 and TRBJ1-1, with 8 bases that match TRBD1. The V segment lost 5 bases and the J segment 11 bases; nucleotides outside the gene matches: 10. The CDR3 spans 13 residues. Germline lookup yields CDR1 LGHNT and CDR2 FRNRAP. This chain's CDR3 is CASGPGTGVGAFF. Here the CDR3 DNA reads TGTGCTAGTGGTCCTGGGACAGGCGTGGGGGCTTTCTTT.

Concerning this clone itself: Other DNA variants within this sample encode the same CDR3. The chain links TRBV29-1 to TRBJ1-3; D uncertain. Germline loops: CDR1 SQVTM, CDR2 ANQGSEA. This CDR3 has 12 amino acids. The V end lost 0 bases, the J end lost 0 bases, and 0 bases lay between the germline ends. DNA of the CDR3: TGCAGCGTTGAAGACTCTGGAAACACCATATATTTT. Amino acids: CSVEDSGNTIYF.

The chain joins TRBV2 to TRBJ2-1, with 11 bases matching TRBD1. This CDR3 is built from 15 residues. V lost 9 bases to trimming and J lost 5 bases; unmatched junction nucleotides: 9. From germline, CDR1 is SNHLY and CDR2 FYNNEI. CDR3 protein: CARNGWGQGDNEQFF. The CDR3 DNA follows: TGTGCCAGGAACGGGTGGGGACAGGGGGACAATGAGCAGTTCTTC.

The chain uses TRBV3-1 (or the pseudogene TRBV3-2) and TRBJ1-1, with D perhaps matching TRBD1 (5 bases). CDR1 is LGHDT, CDR2 YNNKEL, per germline (reference sequence). Trimming left V 6 bases short and J 4 bases short, with 12 bases between. The CDR3 totals 13 residues. The CDR3 reads CASRPRQSTEAFF. Here the CDR3 DNA reads TGTGCCAGCAGACCCCGACAGTCCACTGAAGCTTTCTTT.

The chain joins TRBV7-9 to TRBJ2-7; the match to TRBD2 covers 9 bases. Germline assignment: CDR1 SEHNR and CDR2 FQNEAQ (reference sequence). V lost 4 bases and J lost 3; bases outside the gene matches: 10. The CDR3 runs to 16 residues. The CDR3: CASSSLSGRDLYEQYF. CDR3 sequence (DNA): TGTGCCAGCAGCTCCCTTAGCGGGAGAGATCTCTACGAGCAGTACTTC.

The CDR3 nucleotides are TGTGCCAGCAGCCAAGCTACAGGGGATAATTCACCCCTCCACTTT. Its protein is CASSQATGDNSPLHF. V and J are TRBV5-4 and TRBJ1-6; 7 nucleotides match TRBD1. The germline V gene has CDR1 SGHNT and CDR2 YYREEE (reference sequence). V gave up 4 bases and J gave up 5 bases; unmatched junction bases: 6. This CDR3 region has 15 residues.

The chain links TRBV5-8 to TRBJ1-3, with D maybe TRBD1 (5 bases). Germline lookup yields CDR1 SGHTS and CDR2 YDEGEE. The CDR3 has 17 amino acids. V dropped 0 bases and J dropped 4 bases, with 17 bases sitting between them. The CDR3 reads CASSLVDQGVLGNTIYF. CDR3 nucleotide sequence: TGTGCCAGCAGCTTGGTCGATCAGGGTGTTCTCGGAAACACCATATATTTT. Combining the CDR3 with reference TRBV5-8 and TRBJ1-3 gives the whole variable domain EAGVTQSPTHLIKTRGQQATLRCSPISGHTSVYWYQQALGLGLQFLLWYDEGEERNRGNFPPRFSGRQFPNYSSELNVNALELEDSALYLCASSLVDQGVLGNTIYFGEGSWLTVV.

V is TRBV11-2 and J is TRBJ2-1; 10 positions agree with TRBD2. The CDR3 runs to 15 residues. Germline values: CDR1 SGHAT, CDR2 FQNNGV. V dropped 4 bases and J dropped 3; count of bases not matched to a gene: 3. The CDR3 is CASSSGTSDYNEQFF. DNA of the CDR3: TGTGCCAGCAGCTCCGGGACTAGCGACTACAATGAGCAGTTCTTC.

The chain links TRBV5-4 to TRBJ1-2; D possibly corresponds to TRBD1 (5 bases). In germline, CDR1 is SGHNT, CDR2 YYREEE (reference sequence). Trimming left V 4 bases short and J 4 bases short, with 20 bases between. This CDR3 is 16 amino acids long. The CDR3: CASSPGRTGPLYGYTF. The CDR3 DNA sequence: TGTGCCAGCAGCCCGGGACGCACCGGCCCCCTCTATGGCTACACCTTC.

The chain combines TRBV18 with TRBJ1-1; D not certain. Germline V lookup: CDR1 KGHSH, CDR2 LQKENI. The CDR3 spans 13 residues. V was shortened by 1 base and J by 5 bases, with 8 bases between the two germline ends. CDR3 loop: CASSPRGDTEAFF. CDR3 nucleotide sequence: TGTGCCAGCTCACCACGGGGAGATACTGAAGCTTTCTTT.

J is TRBJ2-1 and V is TRBV28; D is possibly TRBD2 (5 bases). V lost 1 base and J lost 2, with 9 bases in between. The CDR3 length is 15 residues. Germline values: CDR1 MDHEN, CDR2 SYDVKM. The CDR3 nucleotides are TGTGCCAGCAGTTTATCTCGGAGGCCCTACAATGAGCAGTTCTTC. Its protein product is CASSLSRRPYNEQFF. The full variable domain, completed using reference TRBV28 and TRBJ2-1, is DVKVTQSSRYLVKRTGEKVFLECVQDMDHENMFWYRQDPGLGLRLIYFSYDVKMKEKGDIPEGYSVSREKKERFSLILESASTNQTSMYLCASSLSRRPYNEQFFGPGTRLTVL.

The chain links TRBV28 to TRBJ2-1; D tentatively reads TRBD1 or TRBD2 (5 bases each). With 3 bases removed from V and 0 bases from J, the gap between germline ends came to 6 bases. The V gene's germline CDR1 is MDHEN and CDR2 SYDVKM. This CDR3 is built from 14 residues. In DNA, the CDR3 is TGTGCCAGCAGTTTGGGGACCTCCTACAATGAGCAGTTCTTC. It is translated as CASSLGTSYNEQFF.

The V gene is TRBV4-2, the J gene TRBJ1-3; 12 nucleotides agree with TRBD1. V gave up 2 bases and J gave up 4 bases; unmatched junction bases: 12. This CDR3 region has 19 residues. The V gene's germline CDR1 is LGHNA and CDR2 YNFKEQ. CDR3 sequence: CASSQPTKKGQGAGNTIYF. The CDR3 region has the DNA TGTGCCAGCAGCCAACCCACTAAGAAGGGACAGGGGGCAGGAAACACCATATATTTT.

The CDR3 spells CASKKQALGPYEQYF. The CDR3 DNA sequence: TGTGCCAGTAAGAAGCAGGCATTGGGTCCCTACGAGCAGTACTTC. The chain combines TRBV19 with TRBJ2-7, with D uncertain. Trimming left V 7 bases short and J 2 bases short, with 18 bases between. Germline lookup yields CDR1 LNHDA and CDR2 SQIVND (reference sequence). The CDR3 spans 15 residues.

The chain couples TRBV7-9 to TRBJ1-4; D possibly corresponds to TRBD1 (5 bases). Deletions cut 5 bases from V and 6 bases from J, with 16 bases between. Looked up from germline, CDR1 is SEHNR and CDR2 is FQNEAQ (reference sequence). This CDR3 contains 15 residues. The DNA of the CDR3 is TGTGCCAGCAGCATTATTGGGGGGACGGATGAAAAACTGTTTTTT. Protein product: CASSIIGGTDEKLFF.

The chain joins TRBV6-1 to TRBJ2-7; TRBD2 agrees at 7 bases. V gave up 4 bases and J gave up 3 bases; unmatched junction bases: 21. CDR3 length: 19 amino acids. The V gene's germline CDR1 is MNHNS and CDR2 SASEGT. CDR3 in amino acids: CASSGRGKGGTYPVYEQYF. The CDR3 nucleotides read TGTGCCAGCAGTGGCCGCGGAAAGGGAGGGACCTACCCCGTCTACGAGCAGTACTTC.

This clone was counted only a few times. The chain is built from TRBV10-1 and TRBJ2-7; TRBD1 matches at 9 bases. V lost 8 bases to trimming and J lost 4 bases; unmatched junction nucleotides: 3. Germline loops: CDR1 WNHNN, CDR2 SYGVQD (reference sequence). CDR3 size: 12 residues. The CDR3 here is CASGDREYEQYF. Written as DNA, the CDR3 is TGCGCCAGCGGGGACAGGGAGTACGAGCAGTACTTC.

J is TRBJ2-7 and V is TRBV29-1; 7 nucleotides line up with TRBD2. V dropped 8 bases and J dropped 2; count of bases not matched to a gene: 21. CDR1 and CDR2 from the germline V gene are SQVTM and ANQGSEA. The CDR3 consists of 17 residues. CDR3: CSTWGRNLASGPYEQYF. CDR3 coding DNA: TGCAGCACTTGGGGACGGAACCTAGCTAGCGGACCCTACGAGCAGTACTTC.

The CDR3 region is CASSGRVDTQYF. For the CDR3, the DNA is TGCGCCAGCAGCGGGAGGGTGGATACGCAGTATTTT. The chain combines TRBV4-1 with TRBJ2-3, with 7 bases that match TRBD2. The V gene end was trimmed by 5 bases and the J gene end by 6 bases; junction bases not matched to a gene: 2. The CDR3 covers 12 residues. Germline V CDR1 and CDR2: MGHRA, YSYEKL.

V is TRBV27 and J is TRBJ2-2; tentative D call: TRBD2 (5 bases). This CDR3 is 16 amino acids long. The germline V and J ends were trimmed by 4 bases and 3 bases, with 15 bases remaining between them. Germline V gives CDR1 MNHEY, CDR2 SMNVEV (reference sequence). CDR3 sequence (DNA): TGTGCCAGCAGTTCCCTAGCTAGATTTCACACCGGGGAGCTGTTTTTT. This sequence encodes CASSSLARFHTGELFF.

The rearrangement links TRBV29-1 to TRBJ2-1, with D possibly matching TRBD2 (5 bases). Looked up from germline, CDR1 is SQVTM and CDR2 is ANQGSEA. This CDR3 is 12 amino acids long. V was trimmed by 3 bases and J by 9 bases, leaving 12 bases between them. The CDR3 DNA reads TGCAGCGTTGATTCGGGGATGAGTGAGCAGTTCTTC. It yields the protein CSVDSGMSEQFF.

The V and J genes are TRBV3-1 (or the pseudogene TRBV3-2) and TRBJ2-3; TRBD2 agrees at 8 bases. The germline CDR1 and CDR2 sequences are LGHDT and YNNKEL (reference sequence). Unmatched junction bases numbered 8, after V lost 4 bases and J lost 14 bases. This CDR3 comprises 12 residues. The CDR3 bases are TGTGCCAGCAGCCCGCCGGGACTAGTAACGTATTTT. Translated: CASSPPGLVTYF.

CDR3 sequence reads: CASSFTGLAYNEQFF. In DNA form, the CDR3 reads TGTGCCAGCAGCTTCACAGGACTAGCCTACAATGAGCAGTTCTTC. The genes are TRBV11-3 and TRBJ2-1; 7 bases fit TRBD2. The CDR3 totals 15 residues. With 3 bases clipped from V and 2 bases from J, the junction kept 4 bases outside the gene matches. Germline V gives CDR1 SGHNT, CDR2 YENEEA.